The clone carrying this T cell receptor (beta chain) has a handful of counts. The data stem from a study of blood T cells in healthy people across ages. Overall study context: Template switching picked up about one barcoded beta molecule for each two T cells.

The length of the CDR3 is 14 residues. V dropped 3 bases and J dropped 4 bases, with 10 bases sitting between them. The germline gives CDR1 LGHNA, CDR2 YNFKEQ. A second PCR of roughly 7 to 11 cycles used a sample-barcoded 5' primer and a J-beta primer mix. TCRdb analysed the 5' RACE reads with MiXCR anew, one entry per CDR3 protein. The table has around 1,000,000 distinct CDR3 sequences, under 40% seen once. The sequencing sample was made of blood. This sequence originates from a man between 18 and 29 years old in good health. This chain uses TRBV4-2 with TRBJ2-1; possible D gene TRBD1, 5 bases. As DNA, the CDR3 is TGTGCCAGCAGCCACCCAGGGATATACAATGAGCAGTTCTTC. Translated: CASSHPGIYNEQFF.